Presented here are 30 T cell receptor beta chains from one specimen sequenced in a study of beta chain features in type 1 diabetes. These TCRs are of unknown antigen specificity. Broader study findings: Among patients with Type 1 diabetes, TCRB CDR3s were moderately but significantly shorter in every one of the four CD4+ subsets.

The isolated RNA, all of it, was reverse transcribed, so expressed TCRB transcripts were what got sequenced. Profiling relied on immunoSEQ multiplex PCR, and the TCRdb table lists in-frame clones only, not all of them. The profile covers 600,000 or so clones, with over 13% appearing a single time and 0.03% to 0.045% taken by the ten largest. Specimen: naive CD4+ T cells from blood. These receptors were taken from a man between 18 and 29 years old with type 1 diabetes.

On this clone itself: This same CDR3 is encoded by further DNA sequences in the sample. The V call is TRBV20-1, the J call TRBJ2-7; D not resolved. The V end lost 1 base, the J end lost 7 bases, and 8 bases lay between the germline ends. The CDR3 runs 11 residues. The germline V gene has CDR1 DFQATT and CDR2 SNEGSKA (reference sequence). The CDR3: CSARGLGEQYF. The CDR3 nucleotides read TGCAGTGCTAGAGGTTTGGGGGAGCAGTACTTC.

The rearrangement links TRBV7-9 to TRBJ2-1; 13 bases align to TRBD2. The CDR3 extends over 16 amino acids. With 5 bases clipped from V and 5 bases from J, the junction kept 6 bases outside the gene matches. Germline CDR1 SEHNR, CDR2 FQNEAQ (reference sequence). The CDR3 loop reads CASSPGLAGRDNEQFF. CDR3 bases: TGTGCCAGCAGCCCGGGACTAGCGGGAAGAGACAATGAGCAGTTCTTC.

This clone was observed a handful of times. The chain has TRBV21-1 and TRBJ2-5; the table's D call of TRBD1 was not tested on the DNA. TRBV21-1 is tagged as a pseudogene. The CDR3 runs 15 residues. CDR3 sequence: CASCGRQGDRKTQYF. CDR3 in DNA: TGTGCCAGCTGCGGGAGACAGGGGGATCGAAAGACCCAGTACTTC.

This clone was seen a handful of times. The gene calls are TRBV7-9 and TRBJ1-6; D uncertain. The V and J ends lost 6 bases and 0 bases respectively, with 12 bases between them. CDR1 is SEHNR, CDR2 FQNEAQ, per germline (reference sequence). The CDR3 totals 16 residues. The CDR3 DNA follows: TGTGCCAGCAGTGTGGACGCTATCTCCTATAATTCACCCCTCCACTTT. Its protein is CASSVDAISYNSPLHF.

The chain has TRBV7-9 and TRBJ1-1; D possibly corresponds to TRBD1 (5 bases). With 5 bases removed from V and 5 bases from J, the gap between germline ends came to 15 bases. CDR1 is SEHNR, CDR2 FQNEAQ, per germline (reference sequence). This CDR3 has 14 residues. Here the CDR3 reads CASSRSQGGTEAFF. DNA of the CDR3: TGTGCCAGCAGCCGCTCGCAGGGTGGGACTGAAGCTTTCTTT.

CDR3 sequence (DNA): TGTGCCAGCAGCCAAGAATCGCCTGCCCGGGCAGGGAACTATGGCTACACCTTC. This sequence encodes CASSQESPARAGNYGYTF. The chain links TRBV4-2 to TRBJ1-2, with D possibly matching TRBD1 (5 bases). CDR1 LGHNA and CDR2 YNFKEQ come from the germline V gene. This CDR3 has 18 residues. The V end lost 0 bases, the J end lost 2 bases, and 19 bases lay between the germline ends.

V is TRBV7-2 and J is TRBJ2-1, with D tentatively TRBD2 (5 bases). Trimming shortened V by 4 bases and J by 7 bases, and 11 bases separated the two germline ends. The CDR3 spans 13 residues. The V gene's germline CDR1 is SGHTA and CDR2 FQGNSA. CDR3 in amino acids: CASSSGLVNEQFF. In DNA form, the CDR3 reads TGTGCCAGCAGCTCAGGACTTGTGAATGAGCAGTTCTTC.

This clone was counted a few times. V gene TRBV5-6 combines with J gene TRBJ1-2; 9 nucleotides agree with TRBD1. CDR1 and CDR2 (germline): SGHDT, YYEEEE. The CDR3 consists of 17 residues. The V gene end was trimmed by 4 bases and the J gene end by 8 bases; junction bases not matched to a gene: 18. The CDR3 spells CASSLWDRAHLSAGYTF. The CDR3 DNA sequence: TGTGCCAGCAGCCTCTGGGACAGGGCTCACCTCTCGGCGGGCTACACCTTC. Full variable domain (rest looked up from reference TRBV5-6 and TRBJ1-2): DAGVTQSPTHLIKTRGQQVTLRCSPKSGHDTVSWYQQALGQGPQFIFQYYEEEERQRGNFPDRFSGHQFPNYSSELNVNALLLGDSALYLCASSLWDRAHLSAGYTFGSGTRLTVV.

There are a few counts of this clone. The CDR3: CASSLGHFYGYTF. The CDR3 DNA reads TGTGCCAGCAGTTTGGGGCACTTCTATGGCTACACCTTC. This sequence joins TRBV28 and TRBJ1-2, with a weak D call TRBD1 (5 bases). Trimming left V 3 bases short and J 4 bases short, with 9 bases between. The CDR3 has 13 amino acids. Germline assignment: CDR1 MDHEN and CDR2 SYDVKM.

The chain uses TRBV30 and TRBJ1-5; possibly TRBD1 for D (5 bases). V lost 4 bases to trimming and J lost 4 bases, with 14 bases between them. The CDR3 is 14 residues long. CDR1 is GTSNPN and CDR2 is SVGIG in the germline V gene (reference sequence). The CDR3 sequence is CAWTRGELNQPQHF. The CDR3 bases are TGTGCCTGGACAAGGGGAGAACTTAATCAGCCCCAGCATTTT. Looking up the rest from reference TRBV30 and TRBJ1-5 gives the full variable domain: SQTIHQWPATLVQPVGSPLSLECTVEGTSNPNLYWYRQAAGRGLQLLFYSVGIGQISSEVPQNLSASRPQDRQFILSSKKLLLSDSGFYLCAWTRGELNQPQHFGDGTRLSIL.

The chain uses TRBV18 and TRBJ2-2; no clear D gene. Germline V gene sequence: CDR1 KGHSH, CDR2 LQKENI. The CDR3 is made up of 15 amino acids. Trimming took 3 bases from V and 2 from J, leaving 10 bases between them. CDR3 DNA sequence: TGTGCCAGCTCACCGAGGACGGCCAACACCGGGGAGCTGTTTTTT. Translated: CASSPRTANTGELFF.

The V gene is TRBV30, the J gene TRBJ2-3; D may be TRBD1 (6 bases). V lost 3 bases, J lost 1 base, and 14 bases lay in between. This CDR3 is 15 amino acids long. The V gene's germline CDR1 is GTSNPN and CDR2 SVGIG (reference sequence). CDR3 coding DNA: TGTGCCTGGAGCCCCCGTGCAGGGGGCACAGATACGCAGTATTTT. Translating it yields CAWSPRAGGTDTQYF.

This clone was picked up a small number of times. This specimen includes other DNA sequences encoding the same CDR3. The V gene is TRBV29-1, the J gene TRBJ1-3, with no clear D. In germline, CDR1 is SQVTM, CDR2 ANQGSEA. Trimming removed 5 bases from V and 4 bases from J, with 6 bases in between. This CDR3 is built from 11 residues. The CDR3 sequence: CSVNSGNTIYF. CDR3 nucleotides: TGCAGCGTTAACAGCGGAAACACCATATATTTT.

This chain connects TRBV10-3 to TRBJ2-2, with 7 bases aligning to TRBD1. Per the germline V gene, CDR1 is ENHRY and CDR2 is SYGVKD. The length of the CDR3 is 15 residues. With V trimmed by 2 bases and J by 4 bases, 4 bases remained unmatched. The CDR3 nucleotides are TGTGCCATCAGTGAGGGGAACAGGGGCACCGGGGAGCTGTTTTTT. It is translated as CAISEGNRGTGELFF.

V is TRBV28 and J is TRBJ2-5; D gene unclear. This CDR3 is 15 amino acids long. V gave up 1 base and J gave up 4 bases, with 13 bases separating them. Germline lookup yields CDR1 MDHEN and CDR2 SYDVKM. Here the CDR3 DNA reads TGTGCCAGCAGTTTATCGTCCCCTTTCCGAGAGACCCAGTACTTC. Protein product: CASSLSSPFRETQYF.

The chain joins TRBV5-4 to TRBJ2-3; TRBD1 or TRBD2 may be the D gene (7 bases each). The V end lost 6 bases, the J end lost 3 bases, and 23 bases lay between the germline ends. The CDR3 covers 17 residues. Germline CDR1 SGHNT, CDR2 YYREEE (reference sequence). The DNA of the CDR3 is TGTGCCAGCACCTCAGCGGGAAGCGTCAGGGGGACAGATACGCAGTATTTT. Residues: CASTSAGSVRGTDTQYF.

This clone appeared a few times. The rearrangement joins TRBV10-3 to TRBJ2-7; 10 nucleotides line up with TRBD1. The CDR3 spans 13 residues. Germline-derived CDR1 and CDR2 are ENHRY and SYGVKD. V was pared by 11 bases and J by 4 bases, with 8 bases of the junction left unmatched. CDR3 protein: CAVSGTGEYEQYF. CDR3 coding DNA: TGTGCCGTCTCCGGGACAGGGGAATACGAGCAGTACTTC.

This clone was observed a few times. V usage is TRBV19 and J usage is TRBJ1-1; no definite D call. In germline, CDR1 is LNHDA, CDR2 SQIVND (reference sequence). V was pared by 3 bases and J by 1 base, with 3 bases between. CDR3 length: 12 amino acids. The CDR3 loop is CASSMRNTEAFF. As DNA, the CDR3 is TGTGCCAGTAGTATGAGGAACACTGAAGCTTTCTTT.

This clone has only a few counts. The rearrangement joins TRBV2 to TRBJ2-7; D uncertain. The CDR3 totals 11 residues. V shed 6 bases and J shed 3 bases, with 6 bases lying between them. CDR1 and CDR2 (germline): SNHLY, FYNNEI. Here the CDR3 DNA reads TGTGCCAGCAGCAGAGACTACGAGCAGTACTTC. This gives the protein CASSRDYEQYF.

As to this clone: One end of the junction fails to match germline, which may point to a read error. This chain uses TRBV7-9 with TRBJ2-7; 8 bases are a match to TRBD2. The CDR3 totals 11 residues. Per the germline V gene, CDR1 is SEHNR and CDR2 is FQNEAQ (reference sequence). CDR3 region: CASSYSGDPNF. The DNA for the CDR3 is TGTGCCAGCAGCTATAGCGGGGATCCTAACTTC.

The chain carries TRBV11-2 and TRBJ2-2, with a weak D call TRBD2 (6 bases). Germline V lookup: CDR1 SGHAT, CDR2 FQNNGV. CDR3 size: 15 residues. V dropped 4 bases and J dropped 7 bases, with 16 bases sitting between them. CDR3 nucleotides: TGTGCCAGCAGCTCCCGGGACTCCCCTGGCGGGGAGCTGTTTTTT. Its protein product is CASSSRDSPGGELFF.

The rearrangement uses TRBV16 and TRBJ2-7; TRBD1 agrees at 8 bases. J lost 5 bases, V lost 2 bases, and 5 bases had no gene match. Germline V gene sequence: CDR1 KGHSY, CDR2 FQNENV. CDR3 length equals 14 residues. The CDR3 region has the DNA TGTGCCAGCAGCCAAGCGGACAGGGTAAACGAGCAGTACTTC. This encodes CASSQADRVNEQYF.

The chain links TRBV19 to TRBJ2-1, with D possibly matching TRBD1 (5 bases). Germline V gene lookup returns CDR1 LNHDA and CDR2 SQIVND (reference sequence). The V gene lost 8 bases and the J gene lost 6 bases, with 17 bases spanning the gap. This CDR3 has 14 amino acids. The CDR3 DNA reads as TGTGCCAGTCAGCCCCGACAGAGAAGCAATGAGCAGTTCTTC. Encoded protein: CASQPRQRSNEQFF.

The chain is built from TRBV19 and TRBJ1-5, with a tentative D call TRBD1 (5 bases). Germline loops: CDR1 LNHDA, CDR2 SQIVND (reference sequence). This CDR3 is 15 amino acids long. Trimming removed 5 bases at V and 0 bases at J, with 11 bases between. The CDR3 loop reads CASSVKGTSNQPQHF. The CDR3 DNA reads TGTGCCAGTAGTGTAAAGGGGACTAGCAATCAGCCCCAGCATTTT. The full variable domain, rest sourced from reference TRBV19 and TRBJ1-5, is DGGITQSPKYLFRKEGQNVTLSCEQNLNHDAMYWYRQDPGQGLRLIYYSQIVNDFQKGDIAEGYSVSREKKESFPLTVTSAQKNPTAFYLCASSVKGTSNQPQHFGDGTRLSIL.

The DNA of the CDR3 is TGCGCCAGCAGCTCGGGCCCCGGGAGCTCCTACAATGAGCAGTTCTTC. Amino acid sequence: CASSSGPGSSYNEQFF. The V and J genes are TRBV5-1 and TRBJ2-1; TRBD2 might be the D (6 bases). The V and J ends lost 3 bases and 0 bases respectively, with 13 bases between them. The CDR3 loop spans 16 amino acids. CDR1 and CDR2 from the germline V gene are SGHRS and YFSETQ.

The V and J genes are TRBV11-1 and TRBJ2-2, with D possibly matching TRBD1 (6 bases). CDR1 and CDR2 (germline): SGHAT, FQDESV (reference sequence). Trimming took off 3 bases at V and 3 bases at J, with 11 bases between the two ends. This CDR3 is 15 amino acids long. CDR3 DNA: TGTGCCAGCAGCTTCTCACAGGGTTACACCGGGGAGCTGTTTTTT. This sequence encodes CASSFSQGYTGELFF.

Notes on this clone: The junction shows a germline mismatch at one end, possibly a read error. The V gene is TRBV11-1, the J gene TRBJ1-4; the D gene is possibly TRBD1 (6 bases). Germline loops: CDR1 SGHAT, CDR2 FQDESV (reference sequence). This CDR3 has 14 residues. Written as DNA, the CDR3 is TGTGCCAGCAGCTTTTACGGGGGCGGTGAAAAACTGCTTTTT. Its translation: CASSFYGGGEKLLF.

This clone has only a few counts. The rearrangement links TRBV10-3 to TRBJ2-3; possibly TRBD2 for D (6 bases). The V gene's germline CDR1 is ENHRY and CDR2 SYGVKD. The CDR3 runs to 14 residues. V was trimmed by 6 bases and J by 3 bases, leaving 13 bases between them. Here the CDR3 reads CAISPGLRTDTQYF. The CDR3 coding sequence is TGTGCCATCAGCCCGGGACTGAGGACAGATACGCAGTATTTT.

The chain couples TRBV19 to TRBJ2-1; 13 positions match TRBD2. This CDR3 region has 15 residues. From germline, CDR1 is LNHDA and CDR2 SQIVND (reference sequence). The V segment lost 4 bases and the J segment 9 bases; nucleotides outside the gene matches: 6. CDR3 sequence (DNA): TGTGCCAGTAGTAACGGACTAGCGGGAGAGGGTGAGCAGTTCTTC. This sequence encodes CASSNGLAGEGEQFF.

The chain couples TRBV6-5 to TRBJ2-7; 8 nucleotides line up with TRBD2. The CDR3 sequence is 11 residues long. CDR1 and CDR2 from the germline V gene are MNHEY and SVGAGI. CDR3 coding DNA: TGTGTAGCGGGGAGCTCCTACGAGCAGTACTTC. Translated, it gives CVAGSSYEQYF.